The 21 T cell receptor beta chains below all came from one sample that was sequenced in a study of T cells in Graves' hyperthyroidism and ophthalmopathy. RNA transcripts gave rise to amplified TCR beta CDR3 regions. A first-round RT-PCR of the TCR CDR3 used the HTBI primer set. TCRdb passed the multiplex PCR reads through MiXCR, listing each CDR3 protein once. Seen here are almost 500,000 distinct CDR3 sequences, 20% to 25% observed once, and the top ten hold about half. Sequenced: blood. Receptors originate from a woman between 65 and 79 years old with Graves' ophthalmopathy.

This clonotype appeared many times. The genes are TRBV12-3 or TRBV12-4 and TRBJ1-4; D is ambiguous. CDR3 length equals 13 residues. With 1 base removed from V and 7 bases from J, the gap between germline ends came to 7 bases. CDR3 region: CASSLVETEKLFF. CDR3 bases: TGTGCCAGCAGTTTAGTGGAGACTGAAAAACTGTTTTTT.

This clonotype has at least ten counts. This rearrangement joins TRBV2 to TRBJ1-1, with a tentative D call TRBD1 (6 bases). V was shortened by 6 bases and J by 6 bases, with 14 bases between the two germline ends. This CDR3 is 13 amino acids long. Germline values: CDR1 SNHLY, CDR2 FYNNEI. The CDR3 sequence is CASSRTVKSEAFF. CDR3 nucleotide sequence: TGTGCCAGCAGCAGGACAGTTAAGTCTGAAGCTTTCTTT.

For this clonotype: A junction boundary mismatches the germline segment, possibly from a read error. The chain employs TRBV7-3 and TRBJ1-1; 7 bases match TRBD1. This CDR3 comprises 16 residues. Germline V gives CDR1 SGHTA, CDR2 FQGTGA. DNA for the CDR3: TGCGCCAGCAGCTTAACGAGGGGGGGCAGGGGGGTTGAAGCTTTCTTT. This encodes CASSLTRGGRGVEAFF.

This rearrangement joins TRBV27 to TRBJ1-6, with D unclear. Germline-derived CDR1 and CDR2 are MNHEY and SMNVEV (reference sequence). The CDR3 is 16 residues long. Deletions cut 5 bases from V and 6 bases from J, with 17 bases between. The DNA of the CDR3 is TGTGCCAGCAGTCAACAAATAGCACAGTTTAATTCACCCCTCCACTTT. Translation gives CASSQQIAQFNSPLHF.

The V and J genes are TRBV30 and TRBJ2-2; D is uncertain. The CDR3 has 15 amino acids. Deletions cut 0 bases from V and 4 bases from J, with 12 bases between. The germline CDR1 and CDR2 sequences are GTSNPN and SVGIG (reference sequence). The CDR3 DNA reads TGTGCCTGGAGTGTAAGTGGGGTCGGCACCGGGGAGCTGTTTTTT. Encoded protein: CAWSVSGVGTGELFF.

This clonotype occurred many times. The CDR3 loop reads CASRIDRDHEQYF. The DNA for the CDR3 is TGTGCCAGCAGGATAGACAGGGACCACGAGCAGTACTTC. The chain is built from TRBV2 and TRBJ2-7, with TRBD1 matching over 7 bases. There are 13 residues in the CDR3. After removal of 6 bases from V and 5 bases from J, the junction contained 7 bases not matched to a gene. CDR1 SNHLY and CDR2 FYNNEI come from the germline V gene.

Only a few counts were recorded for this clonotype. The genes are TRBV10-3 and TRBJ1-1; D is perhaps TRBD1 (6 bases). The CDR3 spans 15 residues. The ends were cut back, 2 bases at V and 0 bases at J, with 10 bases in the middle. The germline gives CDR1 ENHRY, CDR2 SYGVKD. The CDR3 protein is CAISEGQSMNTEAFF. In DNA, the CDR3 is TGTGCCATCAGTGAGGGACAGAGCATGAACACTGAAGCTTTCTTT.

The chain links TRBV12-5 to TRBJ1-6; 8 bases are a match to TRBD1. Trimming cost V 6 bases and J 7 bases; bases outside gene matches: 2. Germline CDR1 is LGHNT and CDR2 is FRNRAP. CDR3 length equals 13 residues. The CDR3: CASGRTGNSPLHF. Here the CDR3 DNA reads TGTGCTAGTGGCCGGACAGGGAATTCACCCCTCCACTTT.

The chain has TRBV6-1 and TRBJ1-2; D is unclear. V lost 4 bases and J lost 7, with 7 bases in between. CDR1 is MNHNS, CDR2 SASEGT, per germline. The CDR3 runs to 11 residues. The CDR3 protein is CASSVQLGYTF. The CDR3 coding sequence is TGTGCCAGCAGTGTCCAACTTGGCTACACCTTC.

V is TRBV11-2 and J is TRBJ2-7; D is ambiguous. V lost 5 bases and J lost 0, with 11 bases in between. This CDR3 has 14 residues. From germline, CDR1 is SGHAT and CDR2 FQNNGV. CDR3 sequence: CASSPRTLSYEQYF. CDR3 DNA: TGTGCCAGCAGCCCAAGGACCCTCTCCTACGAGCAGTACTTC. The entire variable domain, with the rest obtained from reference TRBV11-2 and TRBJ2-7, is as follows: EAGVAQSPRYKIIEKRQSVAFWCNPISGHATLYWYQQILGQGPKLLIQFQNNGVVDDSQLPKDRFSAERLKGVDSTLKIQPAKLEDSAVYLCASSPRTLSYEQYFGPGTRLTVT.

The CDR3 here is CASRYTGNFGGELFF. The CDR3, as DNA: TGTGCCAGTCGATATACAGGGAATTTCGGCGGGGAGCTGTTTTTT. The chain is built from TRBV19 and TRBJ2-2, with D possibly being TRBD1 (6 bases). The CDR3 sequence is 15 residues long. Trimming removed 8 bases at V and 7 bases at J, with 20 bases between. Germline V gene data show CDR1 as LNHDA and CDR2 as SQIVND (reference sequence).

This clonotype was seen a few times. This chain uses TRBV30 with TRBJ2-1; the D gene is possibly TRBD2 (6 bases). There are 15 residues in the CDR3. Germline values: CDR1 GTSNPN, CDR2 SVGIG (reference sequence). V was trimmed by 8 bases and J by 0 bases, leaving 17 bases between them. CDR3 coding DNA: TGTGCCGGGGCTAGCGTGGGAAGCTCCTACAATGAGCAGTTCTTC. Amino acid sequence: CAGASVGSSYNEQFF.

V gene TRBV6-5 combines with J gene TRBJ2-7, with D hard to call. The V end was cut by 4 bases, the J end by 7 bases, with 8 bases between. The CDR3 sequence is 11 residues long. Germline CDR1 is MNHEY and CDR2 is SVGAGI. CDR3 region: CASSSIGEQYF. The CDR3 DNA reads as TGTGCCAGCAGTTCGATTGGGGAGCAGTACTTC.

The J gene is TRBJ1-1, the V gene TRBV19; a possible D gene is TRBD1 (6 bases). The CDR3 extends over 14 amino acids. CDR1 is LNHDA and CDR2 is SQIVND in the germline V gene (reference sequence). The V gene lost 10 bases and the J gene lost 0 bases, with 15 bases spanning the gap. The CDR3 region is CATRTGPLNTEAFF. Written as DNA, the CDR3 is TGTGCCACCCGAACAGGGCCACTGAACACTGAAGCTTTCTTT.

This clonotype turned up a few times. CDR3 bases: TGTGCCAGCAGCCAACCCGTCCCGGGACTGGCCCACAATGAGCAGTTCTTC. It encodes CASSQPVPGLAHNEQFF. The V call is TRBV7-2, the J call TRBJ2-1; D perhaps matches TRBD2 (6 bases). Germline V gene sequence: CDR1 SGHTA, CDR2 FQGNSA. V was clipped by 5 bases and J by 5 bases, with 22 bases between them. The CDR3 is 17 residues long. Full variable domain (outside the CDR3, taken from reference TRBV7-2 and TRBJ2-1): GAGVSQSPSNKVTEKGKDVELRCDPISGHTALYWYRQSLGQGLEFLIYFQGNSAPDKSGLPSDRFSAERTGGSVSTLTIQRTQQEDSAVYLCASSQPVPGLAHNEQFFGPGTRLTVL.

The chain uses TRBV6-2 or TRBV6-3 and TRBJ2-3; D might be TRBD1 or TRBD2, each matching 5 bases. The CDR3 contains 15 residues. V lost 4 bases to trimming and J lost 3 bases, with 14 bases between them. Germline-derived CDR1 and CDR2 are MNHEY and SVGEGT. The CDR3 DNA sequence: TGTGCCAGCAGTTGGGGGACCCTTAGAACAGATACGCAGTATTTT. Protein: CASSWGTLRTDTQYF.

This clonotype was picked up a small number of times. This sequence joins TRBV18 and TRBJ2-3, with 9 nucleotides matching TRBD1. V lost 5 bases to trimming and J lost 1 base; unmatched junction nucleotides: 1. This CDR3 is 14 amino acids long. Germline values: CDR1 KGHSH, CDR2 LQKENI. CDR3 amino acids: CASSRTGGTDTQYF. CDR3 sequence (DNA): TGTGCCAGCTCAAGGACAGGGGGCACAGATACGCAGTATTTT.

This clonotype was counted many times. The J gene is TRBJ2-7, the V gene TRBV6-2 or TRBV6-3; D remains unclear. V shed 4 bases and J shed 4 bases, with 20 bases lying between them. Germline-derived CDR1 and CDR2 are MNHEY and SVGEGT. The CDR3 contains 16 residues. CDR3 sequence: CASSSAAKGRNYEQYF. As DNA, the CDR3 is TGTGCCAGCAGTTCCGCTGCGAAGGGTAGGAATTACGAGCAGTACTTC.

In this sample, this clonotype turned up a few times. The V gene is TRBV19, the J gene TRBJ1-1; D uncertain. V shed 6 bases and J shed 3 bases, with 11 bases lying between them. CDR1 LNHDA and CDR2 SQIVND come from the germline V gene (reference sequence). This CDR3 has 13 residues. The CDR3 spells CASRLRGDTEAFF. In DNA, the CDR3 is TGTGCCAGTAGGCTGAGAGGAGACACTGAAGCTTTCTTT.

The table lists this clonotype with a few counts. The CDR3 ends on some other residue instead of the conserved phenylalanine or tryptophan, so this is likely a read error. V is TRBV6-2 or TRBV6-3 and J is TRBJ2-5; 8 positions agree with TRBD2. This CDR3 comprises 16 residues. Germline values: CDR1 MNHEY, CDR2 SVGEGT. The V and J ends lost 2 bases and 7 bases, in that order; junction bases with no gene match: 12. The CDR3 reads CASSYTQRGPGWTQYL. The CDR3 DNA reads TGTGCCAGCAGTTACACCCAGCGGGGGCCCGGTTGGACCCAGTACCTC.

This clonotype was counted many times. The chain couples TRBV7-2 to TRBJ2-7, with D tentatively TRBD1 (5 bases). Trimming shortened V by 2 bases and J by 2 bases, and 7 bases separated the two germline ends. CDR1 and CDR2 from the germline V gene are SGHTA and FQGNSA. This CDR3 has 13 amino acids. The CDR3 region has the DNA TGTGCCAGCAGCTTAACGGACACCTACGAGCAGTACTTC. It codes for CASSLTDTYEQYF.